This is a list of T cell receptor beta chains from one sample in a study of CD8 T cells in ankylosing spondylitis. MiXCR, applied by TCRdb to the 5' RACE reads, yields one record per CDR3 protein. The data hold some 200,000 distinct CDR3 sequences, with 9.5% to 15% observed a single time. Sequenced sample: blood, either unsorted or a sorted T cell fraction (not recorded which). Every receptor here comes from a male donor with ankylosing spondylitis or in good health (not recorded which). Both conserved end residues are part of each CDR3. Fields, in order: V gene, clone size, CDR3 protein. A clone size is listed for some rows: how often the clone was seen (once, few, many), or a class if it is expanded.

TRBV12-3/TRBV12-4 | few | CASSLAQGSGYTF
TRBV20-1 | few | CSARSFLAGGPDTQYF
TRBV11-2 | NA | CASSLEGGHGNEQFF
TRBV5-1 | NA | CASSLALAGTHNEQFF
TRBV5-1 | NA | CASSIGQGGDGYTF
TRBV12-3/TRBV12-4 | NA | CASSLVDRPMNTEAFF
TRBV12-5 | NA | CASGLATWEQFF
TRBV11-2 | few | CASSSDWRPGELFF
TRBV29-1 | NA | CSVEAGEGYEQYF
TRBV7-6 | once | CASSFGSGGYTYEQYF
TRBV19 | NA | CASRGLRDRGTEAFF
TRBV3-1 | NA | CASSPWGGSYNEQFF
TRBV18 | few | CASSPGWSYNSPLHF
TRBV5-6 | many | CASSSTGRQNYEQYF
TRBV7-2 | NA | CASSLGGAWGYNEQFF
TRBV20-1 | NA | CSASEGGAEAFF
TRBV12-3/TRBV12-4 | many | CASSPGGYTQYF
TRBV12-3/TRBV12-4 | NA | CASTIGGQAADTQYF
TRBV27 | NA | CASRAGTSGPNEQFF
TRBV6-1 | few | CASSVAGQGTGELFF
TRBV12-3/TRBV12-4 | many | CASSHGGYEQYF
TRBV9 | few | CASSVGNNEQFF
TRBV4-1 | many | CASSSDRGNTEAFF
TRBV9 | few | CASTPGEGYNEQFF
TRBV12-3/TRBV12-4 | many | CASSFGTSYEQYF
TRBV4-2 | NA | CASSQVGQGYPQHF
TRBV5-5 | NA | CASSLVAQVEGVDEQYF
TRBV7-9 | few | CASSLVTGGQETQYF
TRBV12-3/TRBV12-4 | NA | CASSLGGHLNEQFF
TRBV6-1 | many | CATLPGQGDSTDTQYF
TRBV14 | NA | CASSQLSGRTDTQYF
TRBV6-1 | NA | CASSGLGMASSYEQYF
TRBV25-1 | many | CASSSAASTGPVSYEQYF
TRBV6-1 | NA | CASSPTSGTYQETQYF
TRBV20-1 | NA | CSARRENYNEQFF
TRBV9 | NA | CASSAGLGVYEQYF
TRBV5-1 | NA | CASLKGTGGGETQYF
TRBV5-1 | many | CASSPIVPGSSVDEQFF
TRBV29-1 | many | CSVYGYTF
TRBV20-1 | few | CSARGLAGVSLAKNIQYF
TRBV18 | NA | CASSSGQLDYEQYF
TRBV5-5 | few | CASSLFYGGGYNEQFF